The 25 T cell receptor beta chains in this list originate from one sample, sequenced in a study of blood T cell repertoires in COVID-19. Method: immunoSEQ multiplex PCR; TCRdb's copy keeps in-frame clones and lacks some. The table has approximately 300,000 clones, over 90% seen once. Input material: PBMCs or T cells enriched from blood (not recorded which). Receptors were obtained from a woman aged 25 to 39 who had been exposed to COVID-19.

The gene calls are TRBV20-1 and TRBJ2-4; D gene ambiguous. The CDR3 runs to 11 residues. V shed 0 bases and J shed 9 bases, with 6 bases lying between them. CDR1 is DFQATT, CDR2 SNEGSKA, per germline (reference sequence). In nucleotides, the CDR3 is TGCAGTGCTAGAGATGGAGCCATTCAGTACTTC. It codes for CSARDGAIQYF.

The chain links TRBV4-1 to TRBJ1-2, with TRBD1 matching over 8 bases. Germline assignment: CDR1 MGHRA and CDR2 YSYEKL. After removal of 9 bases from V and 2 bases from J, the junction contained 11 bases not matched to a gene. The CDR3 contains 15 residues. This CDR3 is CASLLDRGINYGYTF. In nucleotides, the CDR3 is TGCGCCAGTTTGCTAGACAGGGGAATCAACTATGGCTACACCTTC.

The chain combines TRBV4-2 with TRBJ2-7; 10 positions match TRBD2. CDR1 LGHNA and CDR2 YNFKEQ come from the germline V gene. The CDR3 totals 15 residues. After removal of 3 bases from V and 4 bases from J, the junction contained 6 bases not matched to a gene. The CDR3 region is CASSQVSGGIYEQYF. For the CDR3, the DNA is TGTGCCAGCAGCCAGGTTAGCGGGGGGATATACGAGCAGTACTTC.

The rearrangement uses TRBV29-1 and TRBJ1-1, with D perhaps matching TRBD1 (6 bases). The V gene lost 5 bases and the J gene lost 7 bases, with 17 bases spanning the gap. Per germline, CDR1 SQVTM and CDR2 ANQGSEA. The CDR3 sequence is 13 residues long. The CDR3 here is CSVNKRTDGEAFF. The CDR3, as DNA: TGCAGCGTTAACAAGCGGACAGACGGTGAAGCTTTCTTT.

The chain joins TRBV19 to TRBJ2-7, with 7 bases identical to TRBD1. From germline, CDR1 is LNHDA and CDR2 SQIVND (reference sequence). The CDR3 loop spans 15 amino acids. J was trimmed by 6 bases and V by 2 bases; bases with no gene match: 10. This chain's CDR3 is CASSILDREGGEQYF. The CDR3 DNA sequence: TGTGCCAGTAGTATACTCGACAGGGAAGGAGGCGAGCAGTACTTC. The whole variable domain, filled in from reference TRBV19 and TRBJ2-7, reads DGGITQSPKYLFRKEGQNVTLSCEQNLNHDAMYWYRQDPGQGLRLIYYSQIVNDFQKGDIAEGYSVSREKKESFPLTVTSAQKNPTAFYLCASSILDREGGEQYFGPGTRLTVT.

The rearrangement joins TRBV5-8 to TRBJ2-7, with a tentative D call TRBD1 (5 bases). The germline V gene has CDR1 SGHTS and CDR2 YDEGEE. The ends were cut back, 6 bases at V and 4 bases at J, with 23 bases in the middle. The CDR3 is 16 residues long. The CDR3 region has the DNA TGTGCCAGCACCCTGACAAGCGCCTTAGGGGTTTACGAGCAGTACTTC. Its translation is CASTLTSALGVYEQYF.

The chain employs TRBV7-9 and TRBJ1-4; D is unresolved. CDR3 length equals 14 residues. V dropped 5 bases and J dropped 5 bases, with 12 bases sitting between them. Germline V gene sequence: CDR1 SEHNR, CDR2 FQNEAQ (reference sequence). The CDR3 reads CASSRTENNEKLFF. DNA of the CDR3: TGTGCCAGCAGCCGCACGGAGAACAATGAAAAACTGTTTTTT.

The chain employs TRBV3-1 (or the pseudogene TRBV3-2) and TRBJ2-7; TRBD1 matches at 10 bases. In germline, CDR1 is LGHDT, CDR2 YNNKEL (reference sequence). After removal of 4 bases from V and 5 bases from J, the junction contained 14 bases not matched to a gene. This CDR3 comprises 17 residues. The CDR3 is CASSPRSPGQGIHEQYF. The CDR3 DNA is TGTGCCAGCAGCCCACGCTCACCGGGACAGGGGATCCACGAGCAGTACTTC.

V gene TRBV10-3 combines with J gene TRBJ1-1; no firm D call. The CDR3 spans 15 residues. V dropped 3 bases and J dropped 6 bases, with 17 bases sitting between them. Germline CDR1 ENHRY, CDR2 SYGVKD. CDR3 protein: CAISEGEEPGAEAFF. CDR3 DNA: TGTGCCATCAGTGAAGGAGAGGAGCCTGGCGCTGAAGCTTTCTTT.

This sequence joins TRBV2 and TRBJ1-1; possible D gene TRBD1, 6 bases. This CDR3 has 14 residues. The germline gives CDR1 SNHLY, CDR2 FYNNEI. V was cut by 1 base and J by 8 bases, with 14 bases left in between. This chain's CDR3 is CASSEGTGTGEAFF. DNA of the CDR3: TGTGCCAGCAGTGAAGGAACAGGGACGGGGGAAGCTTTCTTT.

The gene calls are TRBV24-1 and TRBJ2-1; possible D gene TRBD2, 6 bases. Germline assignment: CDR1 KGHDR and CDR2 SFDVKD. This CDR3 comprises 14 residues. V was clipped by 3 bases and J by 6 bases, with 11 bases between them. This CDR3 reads CATSDQLAGNEQFF. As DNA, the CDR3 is TGTGCCACCAGTGATCAACTAGCCGGCAATGAGCAGTTCTTC.

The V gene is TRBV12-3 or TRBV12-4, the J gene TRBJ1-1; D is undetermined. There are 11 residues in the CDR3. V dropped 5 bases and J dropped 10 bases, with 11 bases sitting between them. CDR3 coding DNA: TGTGCCAGCAGTCAAGGGAGAGGAGCTTTCTTT. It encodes CASSQGRGAFF.

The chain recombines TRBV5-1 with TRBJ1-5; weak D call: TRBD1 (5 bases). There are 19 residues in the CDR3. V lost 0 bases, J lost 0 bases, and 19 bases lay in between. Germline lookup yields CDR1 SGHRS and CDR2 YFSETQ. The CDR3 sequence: CASSLGPAGGWRSNQPQHF. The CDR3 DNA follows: TGCGCCAGCAGCTTGGGACCGGCGGGGGGTTGGCGTAGCAATCAGCCCCAGCATTTT.

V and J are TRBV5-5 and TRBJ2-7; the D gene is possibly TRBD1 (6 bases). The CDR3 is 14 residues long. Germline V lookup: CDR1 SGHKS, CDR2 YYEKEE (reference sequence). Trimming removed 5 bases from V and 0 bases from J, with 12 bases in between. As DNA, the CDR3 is TGTGCCAGCAGTCCCGGGACACTCTCCTACGAGCAGTACTTC. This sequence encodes CASSPGTLSYEQYF.

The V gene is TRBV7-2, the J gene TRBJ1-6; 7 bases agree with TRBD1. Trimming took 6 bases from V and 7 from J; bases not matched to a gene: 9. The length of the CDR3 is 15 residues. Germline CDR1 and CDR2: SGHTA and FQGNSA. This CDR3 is CASRAFGTDNSPLHF. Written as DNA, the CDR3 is TGTGCCAGCAGGGCCTTTGGGACAGACAATTCACCCCTCCACTTT.

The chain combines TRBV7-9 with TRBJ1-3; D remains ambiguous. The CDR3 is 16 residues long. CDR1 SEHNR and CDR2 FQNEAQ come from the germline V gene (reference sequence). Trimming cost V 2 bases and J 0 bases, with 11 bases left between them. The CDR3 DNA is TGTGCCAGCAGCTTATTACAGTTCGACTCTGGAAACACCATATATTTT. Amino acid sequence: CASSLLQFDSGNTIYF.

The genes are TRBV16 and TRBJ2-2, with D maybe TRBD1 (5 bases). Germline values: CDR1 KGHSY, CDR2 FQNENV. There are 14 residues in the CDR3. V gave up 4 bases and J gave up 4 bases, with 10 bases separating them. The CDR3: CASSPGQGTGELFF. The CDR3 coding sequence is TGTGCCAGCAGCCCTGGGCAGGGCACCGGGGAGCTGTTTTTT.

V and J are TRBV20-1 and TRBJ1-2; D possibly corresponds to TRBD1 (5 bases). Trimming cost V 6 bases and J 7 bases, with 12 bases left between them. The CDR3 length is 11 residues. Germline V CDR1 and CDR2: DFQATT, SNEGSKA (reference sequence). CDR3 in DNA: TGCAGTGCCCGAGGAGGGGCTGGCTACACCTTC. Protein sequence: CSARGGAGYTF.

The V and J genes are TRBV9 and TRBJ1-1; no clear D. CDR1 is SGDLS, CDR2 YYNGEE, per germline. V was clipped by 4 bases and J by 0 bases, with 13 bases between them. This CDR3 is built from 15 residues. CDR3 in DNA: TGTGCCAGCAGCCCCAACGGAGCTTTGAACACTGAAGCTTTCTTT. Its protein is CASSPNGALNTEAFF.

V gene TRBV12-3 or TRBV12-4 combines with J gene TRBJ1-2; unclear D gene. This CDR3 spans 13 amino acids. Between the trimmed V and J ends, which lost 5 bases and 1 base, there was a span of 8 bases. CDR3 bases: TGTGCCAGCAGTCGCAGCGTTAACTATGGCTACACCTTC. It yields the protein CASSRSVNYGYTF.

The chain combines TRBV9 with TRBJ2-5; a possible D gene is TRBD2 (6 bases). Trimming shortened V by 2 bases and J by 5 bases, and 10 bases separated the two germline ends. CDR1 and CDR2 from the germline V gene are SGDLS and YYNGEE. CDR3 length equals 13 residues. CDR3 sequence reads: CASSVTSRETQYF. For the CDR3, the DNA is TGTGCCAGCAGCGTGACTAGTCGGGAGACCCAGTACTTC.

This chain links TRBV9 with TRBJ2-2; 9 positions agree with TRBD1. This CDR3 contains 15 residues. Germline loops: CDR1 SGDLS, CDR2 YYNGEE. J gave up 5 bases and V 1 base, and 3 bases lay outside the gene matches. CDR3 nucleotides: TGTGCCAGCAGCGTACGGGACAGGGAAACCGGGGAGCTGTTTTTT. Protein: CASSVRDRETGELFF.

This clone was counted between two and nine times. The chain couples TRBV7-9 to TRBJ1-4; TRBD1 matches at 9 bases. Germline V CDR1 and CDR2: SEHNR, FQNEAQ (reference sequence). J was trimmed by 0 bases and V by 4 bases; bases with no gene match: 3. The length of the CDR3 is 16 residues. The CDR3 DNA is TGTGCCAGCAGCTCAGACAGGGGGGCAACTAATGAAAAACTGTTTTTT. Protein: CASSSDRGATNEKLFF. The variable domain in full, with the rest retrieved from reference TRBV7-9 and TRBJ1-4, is DTGVSQNPRHKITKRGQNVTFRCDPISEHNRLYWYRQTLGQGPEFLTYFQNEAQLEKSRLLSDRFSAERPKGSFSTLEIQRTEQGDSAMYLCASSSDRGATNEKLFFGSGTQLSVL.

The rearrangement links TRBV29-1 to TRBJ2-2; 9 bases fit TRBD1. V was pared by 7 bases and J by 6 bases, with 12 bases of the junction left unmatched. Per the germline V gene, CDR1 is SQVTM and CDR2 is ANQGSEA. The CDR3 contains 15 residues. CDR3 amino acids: CSAGRGGQGPGELFF. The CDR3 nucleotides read TGCAGCGCCGGCAGGGGGGGACAGGGTCCCGGGGAGCTGTTTTTT.

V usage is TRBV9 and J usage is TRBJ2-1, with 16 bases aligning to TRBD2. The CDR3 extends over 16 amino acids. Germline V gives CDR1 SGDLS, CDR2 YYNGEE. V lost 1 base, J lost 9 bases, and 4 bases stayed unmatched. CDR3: CASSVQGLAGGAEQFF. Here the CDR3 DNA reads TGTGCCAGCAGCGTACAGGGACTAGCGGGGGGGGCTGAGCAGTTCTTC.